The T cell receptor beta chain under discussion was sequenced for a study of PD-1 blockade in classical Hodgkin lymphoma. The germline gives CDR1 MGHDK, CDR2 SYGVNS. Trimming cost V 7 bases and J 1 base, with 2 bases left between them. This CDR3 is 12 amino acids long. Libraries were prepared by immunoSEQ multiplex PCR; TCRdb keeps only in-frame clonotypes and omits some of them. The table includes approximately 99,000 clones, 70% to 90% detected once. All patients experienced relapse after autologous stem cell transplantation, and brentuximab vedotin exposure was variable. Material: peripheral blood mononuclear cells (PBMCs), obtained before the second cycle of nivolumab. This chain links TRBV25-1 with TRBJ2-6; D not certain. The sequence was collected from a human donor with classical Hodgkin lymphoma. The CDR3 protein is CASKSGANVLTF. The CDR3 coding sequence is TGTGCCAGCAAGTCTGGGGCCAACGTCCTGACTTTC.